This TCR beta chain stems from a study of cytomegalovirus exposure and HLA in healthy donors (dated by TCRdb to between 2016 and 2019). Study-level background: According to an earlier analysis of 550 to 750 of the donors, 150 million to 200 million T cells yielded roughly 100 million unique TCR beta sequences and less than 300 Gb of sequence data. In a later genetic analysis, genome-wide SNP genotypes for about 55% of the roughly 700 donors were used, and that subset was treated as a discovery cohort. Of the 300 to 500 genotyped donors, over 80% were placed in the genetic ancestry cluster associated with self-reported Caucasian donors. All discovery cohort repertoires had been generated on a single sequencing platform. Among 350 to 400 genotyped donors of the cohort, an average of roughly 240,000 unique TCR beta nucleotide sequences were sequenced per donor, roughly a sixth of them non-productive. The study was designed to test whether signatures of past pathogen exposure could be identified by cataloging public T cell receptors. Typing coverage differed by locus: A, B, C, DRB1 and DQB1 were typed in about 629-640 donors, DQA1 in approximately 520, DPA1 in some 570, and DPB1 in around 490. Both class I and class II loci were covered by HLA typing, at four-digit resolution. Roughly 290 gigabases of sequencing data and about 92 million unique TCR sequences made up an early release that covered over 550 HLA-typed donors. Besides the first cohort of 550 to 750 subjects, a separate validation cohort made up of roughly 130 different subjects was used. Rather than using new phenotypic data, the later analysis identified candidate immune exposures from TCR beta sequences and from how often those sequences occurred across donors. Donor age, sex, ethnicity and CMV serostatus were compiled together with the repertoire data. To decide whether each TCR beta V gene segment behaved as functional or pseudogenic, an earlier analysis of nearly 600 of the donors relied on high-throughput TCR beta sequencing. High-throughput TCR immunosequencing, statistical association of individual TCRs with disease status, and machine learning were combined to predict cytomegalovirus infection status. The T cell repertoires of 666 subjects were profiled by immunosequencing and related to cytomegalovirus serostatus. A later analysis re-examined previously published TCR beta repertoires from 610 or so donors and added high-resolution HLA genotyping to investigate patterns of TCR occurrence. Four or five DR-DQ haplotypes were handled as single units for association and clustering because linkage in the cohort was strong. What the study reported, not specific to this receptor: Several of the top co-occurrence clusters appeared to be linked to parvovirus B19, influenza, CMV and Epstein-Barr virus, according to a later analysis. A later analysis found that HLA-associated TCR beta chains were more clonally expanded and had lower generation probabilities than equally common non-associated chains. Most CMV-associated TCR beta chains appeared to be HLA-restricted in a later analysis, and the HLA associations seemed to be driven largely by CMV exposure. In a later genetic analysis, a missense DCLRE1C variant was associated with V-gene and J-gene trimming of TCR beta chains, and the association was replicated in an independent cohort. In an earlier analysis of roughly 500 of the donors, most TCR beta V segments appeared in productive rearrangements about 87% or about 30% of the time, broadly matching IMGT annotations. Over 15 rarely observed V segments, including chromosome 9 orphons, were excluded from the earlier analysis of 550 to 700 of the donors because counts were too low. Because HLA typing was missing for some donors at each locus, association tests included only the typed subset. The 87-base-pair reads could not distinguish some IMGT-functional V segments, including TRBV6-2 and TRBV6-3, so those segments were excluded. Immune exposure information for the cohort was limited to CMV serostatus. When HLA alleles, especially DR and DQ, strongly co-occurred, TCR associations were difficult to assign to individual alleles. A later analysis associated about 17,000 TCR beta sequences with specific HLA alleles at a false discovery rate of 0.05. A later genetic analysis reported fewer N-insertions in productive TCRs among donors in an Asian-associated ancestry cluster than the roughly 690-donor mean. According to the authors, the approach could potentially be generalized to other disease states and immunological phenotypes. In a later analysis, the rate of TCR association differed among HLA loci, with DRB1 alleles having the most associated TCRs and HLA-C alleles having the fewest. Only TCR beta chains were sequenced in this cohort, and the absence of alpha or paired-chain data limited detectable features. In vitro tests confirmed that a few of the cytomegalovirus-associated TCR beta chains recognize cytomegalovirus antigens. Most TCR sequences were seen in very few donors, while some public TCRs were found in many individuals. Correlated functional status among segregating V segments might be attributable to linkage disequilibrium, but an unknown experimental factor could not be ruled out. Roughly uniform sequencing depth across donors was assumed in presence/absence analyses, although this assumption may not hold. A cluster of highly shared sequence variants was judged likely to represent a technical artifact of the sequencing pipeline. The classifier was reported to diagnose cytomegalovirus status with high specificity and sensitivity in both the original cohort and the validation cohort. The study listed approximately 150 TCR beta chains as associated with cytomegalovirus. A further reported finding was that TCR beta sequences accurately predicted the HLA-A and HLA-B alleles for most subjects in the first cohort.

Deletion took 5 bases off V and 6 bases off J, with a span of 17 bases between the germline ends. From the cysteine through the phenylalanine, the CDR3 covers 14 amino acids. Of the read, only the CDR3 DNA is kept; its 42 bases are in frame from base 1. Sequences SGHRS (CDR1) and YFSETQ (CDR2) are obtained from the germline V gene. The cohort comprised 670 or so healthy bone marrow donors. At the time of sampling, all cohort members were nominally healthy, though unrecorded immune exposures were likely present. The donor tested CMV seronegative and was one of the 352 seronegative cohort members. A peripheral blood sample was provided by each donor, and peripheral blood mononuclear cells were used for TCR beta sequencing. The Qiagen DNeasy Blood Extraction Kit was used to extract genomic DNA from the blood cell samples. Library generation was performed with the immunoSEQ multiplex PCR assay. For the multiplex PCR, a mixture combining 60 forward primers for TCR Vbeta segments and 13 reverse primers for TCR Jbeta segments was used. The CDR3 region of rearranged TCR beta genes was amplified from genomic DNA with a multiplex PCR assay. The amplified TCR beta libraries were sequenced on the Illumina HiSeq System as 87-base-pair reads. Per the source publication's procedure: A later analysis tallied around 80 million unique TCR beta chains across the 666 repertoires, and approximately 12 million of those chains were shared by two or more donors. To remove PCR and sequencing errors, raw reads were error-corrected and collapsed into unique sequences using a nearest-neighbor algorithm that merged closely related sequences. Alignment of CDR3 sequences to IMGT reference sequences was used to assign V, D and J gene segments. For a sequence to be retained, at least a six-nucleotide match to both a V gene segment and a J gene segment was required. A rearrangement was called productive if the CDR3 had no stop codons and remained in frame with V and J, and every other rearrangement was called non-productive. Following IMGT convention, CDR3 was defined as the stretch from the second conserved V-encoded cysteine to the conserved J-encoded phenylalanine. Sequences without an unambiguous match to a single V gene segment were excluded from the earlier analysis of about 600 of the donors. In an earlier analysis of approximately 500 of the donors, a V segment was called functional when productive rearrangements were above 56.7%, and segregating when the standard deviation between donors exceeded 5%. A statistical classification framework was built for diagnosing cytomegalovirus status from the catalog of TCR beta chain sequences. In a later analysis, V and J genes were assigned by comparing TCR nucleotide sequences against IMGT/GENE-DB human TR gene sequences. The TCRdist pipeline was used in a later analysis to assign CDR3 sequences and most-parsimonious VDJ recombination scenarios. In a later analysis, each TCR beta chain was defined by its CDR3 amino acid sequence together with its V-gene family, and reads without a unique V-gene family were excluded. To address suspected cross-contamination and a sequencing artifact, a later analysis removed around 590 highly shared, low-generation-probability nucleotide sequences. For each public chain, a later analysis derived a clonal expansion index from normalized ranks of inferred template counts within each repertoire. In a later analysis, generation probabilities were computed with a VDJ recombination model fitted to out-of-frame rearrangements, and the resulting probabilities were checked against IGoR. In a later analysis, TCR-TCR, TCR-HLA and TCR-CMV co-occurrence was scored with hypergeometric tests, and a repertoire-size bias correction was applied to TCR pairs. A later analysis estimated false discovery rates by permuting HLA or CMV assignments 20 times. In a later analysis, co-occurring TCRs were grouped using DBSCAN, and TCRdist sequence similarity was added for clustering within HLA-allele-positive subsets. Co-occurrence clustering excluded repertoires with fewer than 30,000 or more than 120,000 public chains, plus five with anomalous nucleotide sharing. Held by TCRdb, this immuneACCESS table contains in-frame sequences only and omits some clones. Under half of the omission traces to an unresolved V gene where checked; the cause of the rest is unknown. That table furnishes V, J and clone size, whereas the DNA furnished D and trimming. The sample table contains 130,000 to 150,000 clones; only one count was recorded for under 85% of them. The ten largest clones represent just under 1% of the sample.

A note on this clone: Its target antigen remains unknown. Per-nucleotide qualities are absent, and no much larger clonotype sits a single base away.

The V and J genes are TRBV5-1 and TRBJ1-1; confidence is insufficient to name the D gene. The source of this sequence is a man between 18 and 35 years old in good health and CMV-seronegative. Sequencing was performed on PBMCs. The CDR3 protein is CASRLGSGAPEAFF. At the DNA level, the sequence is TGCGCCAGCAGACTTGGGTCGGGAGCCCCTGAAGCTTTCTTT.